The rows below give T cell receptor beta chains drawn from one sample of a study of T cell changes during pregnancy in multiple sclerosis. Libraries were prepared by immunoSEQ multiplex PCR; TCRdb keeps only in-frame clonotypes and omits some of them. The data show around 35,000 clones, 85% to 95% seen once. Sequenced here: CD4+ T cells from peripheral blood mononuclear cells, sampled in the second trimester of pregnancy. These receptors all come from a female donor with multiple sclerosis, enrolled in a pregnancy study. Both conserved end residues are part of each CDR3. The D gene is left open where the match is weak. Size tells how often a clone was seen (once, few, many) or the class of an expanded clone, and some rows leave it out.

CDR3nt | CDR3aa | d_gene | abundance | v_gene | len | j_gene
TGCGCCAGCAGTCAATCGATCGGGTCTTGCACCGGGGAGCTGTTTTTT | CASSQSIGSCTGELFF | . | . | TRBV23-1 | 16 | TRBJ2-2
TGTGCCAGCAGCTCAGGGACTAGCGGGATCAACTACAATGAGCAGTTCTTC | CASSSGTSGINYNEQFF | TRBD2 | once | TRBV13 | 17 | TRBJ2-1
TGTGCCAGCAGTAAAGGGGGCCATGAGACCCAGTACTTC | CASSKGGHETQYF | TRBD1 | . | TRBV9 | 13 | TRBJ2-5
TGCGCCAGCAGCCCAGCAATAGGGAGGGGAGAAGGTGGAAACACCATATATTTT | CASSPAIGRGEGGNTIYF | . | . | TRBV4-3 | 18 | TRBJ1-3
TGTGCCAGCAGCTCCCAGGGACAGGGGCAATCACCCCTCCACTTT | CASSSQGQGQSPLHF | TRBD1 | . | TRBV7-2 | 15 | TRBJ1-6
TGCAGCGTTCACAGTAATGAAAAACTGTTTTTT | CSVHSNEKLFF | . | . | TRBV29-1 | 11 | TRBJ1-4
TGTGCCGAGGGATCGGCGAACTATGGCTACACCTTC | CAEGSANYGYTF | . | . | TRBV2 | 12 | TRBJ1-2
TGTGCCAGCAGTCCCGGGACAGGGACTGGCTATGGCTACACCTTC | CASSPGTGTGYGYTF | TRBD1 | . | TRBV27 | 15 | TRBJ1-2
TGTGCCAGCAGATCACAGGGGGGGACAGATACGCAGTATTTT | CASRSQGGTDTQYF | . | . | TRBV6-5 | 14 | TRBJ2-3
TGTGCCAGCAGCTTGAAGCGACAGGGGAGTAGCTCTGGAAACACCATATATTTT | CASSLKRQGSSSGNTIYF | TRBD1 | once | TRBV5-5 | 18 | TRBJ1-3
TGCAGCTCTCTAGTAGTAGCGGGGTACAATGAGCAGTTCTTC | CSSLVVAGYNEQFF | TRBD2 | . | TRBV29-1 | 14 | TRBJ2-1
TGTGCCATCCGAGGGGGGGAATCAGATACGCAGTATTTT | CAIRGGESDTQYF | . | . | TRBV10-3 | 13 | TRBJ2-3
TGCGCCAGCAGCCAGATTGCGGGGGACGAGCAGTACTTC | CASSQIAGDEQYF | TRBD2 | once | TRBV4-3 | 13 | TRBJ2-7
TGTGCCAGCAGCTTAGACGTATTCACAGAGTCGGGAACTGAAGCTTTCTTT | CASSLDVFTESGTEAFF | . | . | TRBV7-6 | 17 | TRBJ1-1
TGCAGCGGGGGACAAGACGGAAACACCATATATTTT | CSGGQDGNTIYF | . | . | TRBV29-1 | 12 | TRBJ1-3
TGTGCCAGTAAAGCGGGACAGGGGGTTCGCGGTGAAAAACTGTTTTTT | CASKAGQGVRGEKLFF | TRBD1 | . | TRBV19 | 16 | TRBJ1-4
TGTGCCAGCAGCTTGAATAGGCTAGCGGCCTACAATGAGCAGTTCTTC | CASSLNRLAAYNEQFF | TRBD2 | . | TRBV5-6 | 16 | TRBJ2-1
TGCGCCAGCAGCTTGGCCTGGAGTAGCGGGACCTACAATGAGCAGTTCTTC | CASSLAWSSGTYNEQFF | TRBD2 | . | TRBV5-1 | 17 | TRBJ2-1
TGTGCCAGCAGAGACATGGATAAGAACACTGAAGCTTTCTTT | CASRDMDKNTEAFF | . | . | TRBV27 | 14 | TRBJ1-1
TGTGCCAGTAGTATAGACCTAGCGGGGGAGACCTACGAGCAGTACTTC | CASSIDLAGETYEQYF | TRBD2 | few | TRBV19 | 16 | TRBJ2-7
TGTGCCAGCAGCTTAAGGCCGGGGAACACTGAAGCTTTCTTT | CASSLRPGNTEAFF | . | . | TRBV7-3 | 14 | TRBJ1-1
TGTGCCAGCAGCCAAGACCCCAGCGGGGGGCGCAATGAGCAGTTCTTC | CASSQDPSGGRNEQFF | TRBD2 | . | TRBV4-2 | 16 | TRBJ2-1
TGTGCCAGCAGCGTCACAGGGGGAACTAATGAAAAACTGTTTTTT | CASSVTGGTNEKLFF | TRBD1 | . | TRBV7-2 | 15 | TRBJ1-4